Here is one T cell receptor beta chain with its context. This CDR3 is 15 amino acids long. The V end was cut by 2 bases, the J end by 5 bases, with 10 bases between. Per the germline V gene, CDR1 is SGHAT and CDR2 is FQNNGV. The sample belongs to a study of blood T cell repertoires in COVID-19. In the study overall: Samples representing acute and convalescent COVID-19 were sourced from the United States, Italy and Spain. T cells, B-cell-depleted T cells, or PBMCs provided the cDNA or gDNA that served as material.

Seattle's cohort entered during active infection and was followed longitudinally. Authors' data handling: Amplification of reference gene primers provided the estimated nucleated cell counts. The method was immunoSEQ multiplex PCR; TCRdb's version includes in-frame clones alone and lacks a portion of them. The DNA gave D and trimming, while V, J and clone size come from that table. Of some 290,000 clones listed, less than 90% were seen once; the top ten hold roughly 12%. This chain connects TRBV11-2 to TRBJ1-6, with D possibly being TRBD1 (5 bases). The clonotype was recovered from a woman in her twenties or thirties with COVID-19, enrolled during active disease. The specimen was peripheral blood. The CDR3 here is CASSLSGIDNSPLHF. The CDR3 DNA sequence: TGTGCCAGCAGCTTATCAGGGATCGATAATTCACCCCTCCACTTT.